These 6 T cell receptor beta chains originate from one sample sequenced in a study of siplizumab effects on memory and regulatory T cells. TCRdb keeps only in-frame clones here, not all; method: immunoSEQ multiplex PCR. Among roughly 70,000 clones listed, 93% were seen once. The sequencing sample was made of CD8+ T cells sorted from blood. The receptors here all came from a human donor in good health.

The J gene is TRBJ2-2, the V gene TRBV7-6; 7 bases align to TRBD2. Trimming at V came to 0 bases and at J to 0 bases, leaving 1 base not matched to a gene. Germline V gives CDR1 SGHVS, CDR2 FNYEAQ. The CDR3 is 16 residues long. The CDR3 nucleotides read TGTGCCAGCAGCTTAGCCGGGGGGACGAACACCGGGGAGCTGTTTTTT. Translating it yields CASSLAGGTNTGELFF.

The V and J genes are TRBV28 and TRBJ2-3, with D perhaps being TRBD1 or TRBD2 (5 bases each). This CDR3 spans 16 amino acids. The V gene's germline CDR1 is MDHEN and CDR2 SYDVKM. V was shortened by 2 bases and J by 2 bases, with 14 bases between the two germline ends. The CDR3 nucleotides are TGTGCCAGCAGTTTAGGGTCGGGGACCTCCACAGATACGCAGTATTTT. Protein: CASSLGSGTSTDTQYF.

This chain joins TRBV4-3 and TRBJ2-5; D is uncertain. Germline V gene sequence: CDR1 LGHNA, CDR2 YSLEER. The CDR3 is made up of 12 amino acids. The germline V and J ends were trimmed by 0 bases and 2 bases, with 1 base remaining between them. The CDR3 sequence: CASSQEQETQYF. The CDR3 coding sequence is TGCGCCAGCAGCCAAGAACAAGAGACCCAGTACTTC.

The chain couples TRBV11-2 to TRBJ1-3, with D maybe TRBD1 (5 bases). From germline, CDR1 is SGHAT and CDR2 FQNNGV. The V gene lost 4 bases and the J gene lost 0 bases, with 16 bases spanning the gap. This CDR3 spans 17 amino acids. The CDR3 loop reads CASSWSQGGNSGNTIYF. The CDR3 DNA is TGTGCCAGCAGCTGGTCTCAGGGAGGAAACTCTGGAAACACCATATATTTT.

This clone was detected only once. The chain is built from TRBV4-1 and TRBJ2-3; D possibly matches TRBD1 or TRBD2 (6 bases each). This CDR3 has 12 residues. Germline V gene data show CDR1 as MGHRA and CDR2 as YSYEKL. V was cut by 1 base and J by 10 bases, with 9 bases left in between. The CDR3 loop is CASSQVGGPQYF. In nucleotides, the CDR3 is TGCGCCAGCAGCCAAGTAGGGGGGCCGCAGTATTTT.

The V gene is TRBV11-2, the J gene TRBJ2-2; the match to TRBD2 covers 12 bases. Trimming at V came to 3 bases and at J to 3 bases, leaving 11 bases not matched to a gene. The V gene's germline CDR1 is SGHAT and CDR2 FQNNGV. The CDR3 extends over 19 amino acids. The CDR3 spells CASSFPTSGGPYYTGELFF. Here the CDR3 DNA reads TGTGCCAGCAGCTTCCCTACTAGCGGGGGGCCGTATTACACCGGGGAGCTGTTTTTT.